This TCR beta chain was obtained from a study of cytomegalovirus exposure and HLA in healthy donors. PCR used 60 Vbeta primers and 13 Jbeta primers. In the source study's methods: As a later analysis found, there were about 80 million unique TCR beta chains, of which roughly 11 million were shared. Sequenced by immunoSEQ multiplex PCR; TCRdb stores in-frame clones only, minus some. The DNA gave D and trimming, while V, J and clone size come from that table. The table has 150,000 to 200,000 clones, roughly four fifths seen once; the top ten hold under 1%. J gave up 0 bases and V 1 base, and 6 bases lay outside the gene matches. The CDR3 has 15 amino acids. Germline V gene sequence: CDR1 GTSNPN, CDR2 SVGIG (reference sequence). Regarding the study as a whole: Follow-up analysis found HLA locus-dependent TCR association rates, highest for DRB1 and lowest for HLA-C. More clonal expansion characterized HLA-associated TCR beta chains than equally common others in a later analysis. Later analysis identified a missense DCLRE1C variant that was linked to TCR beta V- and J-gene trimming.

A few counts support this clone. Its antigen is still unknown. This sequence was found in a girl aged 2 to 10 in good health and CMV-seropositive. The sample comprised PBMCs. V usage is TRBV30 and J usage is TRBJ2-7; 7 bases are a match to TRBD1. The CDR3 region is CAWSGGRGSSYEQYF. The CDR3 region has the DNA TGTGCCTGGAGTGGGGGCAGGGGGAGCTCCTACGAGCAGTACTTC.